What follows describes a single TCR beta chain. The CDR3 contains 13 residues. CDR1 is ENHRY, CDR2 SYGVKD, per germline. V was shortened by 6 bases and J by 8 bases, with 16 bases between the two germline ends. This entry is derived from a study of cytomegalovirus exposure and HLA in healthy donors. It was with 60 Vbeta and 13 Jbeta primers that the PCR ran. The method was immunoSEQ multiplex PCR; TCRdb's version includes in-frame clones alone and lacks a portion of them. The data hold around 280,000 clones, with about 90% observed a single time. The genes are TRBV10-3 and TRBJ1-2, with unresolved D. The receptor was derived from a woman between 18 and 29 years old in good health and CMV-seronegative. Sequencing used PBMCs. As DNA, the CDR3 is TGTGCCATCAGCCCCGGCGGAACTCGGGGCTACACCTTC. Protein product: CAISPGGTRGYTF.